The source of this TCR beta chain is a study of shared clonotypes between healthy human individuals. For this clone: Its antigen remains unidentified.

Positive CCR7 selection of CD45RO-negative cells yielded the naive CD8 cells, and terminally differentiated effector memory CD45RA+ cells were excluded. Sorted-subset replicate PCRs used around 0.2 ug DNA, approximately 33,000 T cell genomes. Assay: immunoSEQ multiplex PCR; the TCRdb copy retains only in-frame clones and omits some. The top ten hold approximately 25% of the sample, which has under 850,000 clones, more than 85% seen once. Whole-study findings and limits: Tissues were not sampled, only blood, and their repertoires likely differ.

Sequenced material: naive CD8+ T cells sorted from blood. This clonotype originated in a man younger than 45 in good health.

This CDR3 is CASSTQGDTEAFF. The CDR3, as DNA: TGTGCCAGCAGCACCCAGGGGGACACTGAAGCTTTCTTT. The chain has TRBV11-2 and TRBJ1-1, with TRBD1 matching over 7 bases. Per germline, CDR1 SGHAT and CDR2 FQNNGV. The CDR3 is made up of 13 amino acids. V lost 5 bases and J lost 3; bases outside the gene matches: 3.